The source of this T cell receptor (beta chain) is a study of T cells in Graves' hyperthyroidism and ophthalmopathy. Trimming took 0 bases from V and 6 from J, leaving 9 bases between them. CDR1 MNHEY and CDR2 SVGAGI come from the germline V gene. There are 13 residues in the CDR3. Using RNA transcripts as the source, TCR beta CDR3 regions were amplified. RT-PCR in the first round (using the HTBI primer set) targeted the TCR CDR3. Each CDR3 protein is one row after TCRdb ran MiXCR on the multiplex PCR reads. The profile shows fewer than 750,000 distinct CDR3 sequences, over 12% of them singletons. This clonotype was picked up many times.

This clonotype was obtained from a woman aged 40 to 50 with Graves' ophthalmopathy. The chain links TRBV6-5 to TRBJ2-7; maybe TRBD2 (5 bases). Specimen: blood. The CDR3 is CASSYSADFEQYF. The DNA of the CDR3 is TGTGCCAGCAGTTACTCAGCGGACTTCGAGCAGTACTTC.